The T cell receptor beta chain under discussion was sequenced for a study of T cells in Graves' hyperthyroidism and ophthalmopathy. As for the study in general: Before any treatment, at initial diagnosis, peripheral blood was collected.

The TCR beta CDR3 regions underwent amplification using RNA transcripts as the source. Using the HTBI primer set, a first-round RT-PCR was run on the TCR CDR3. Via MiXCR, TCRdb re-called the multiplex PCR reads, giving one row per CDR3 protein. Of about 350,000 distinct CDR3 sequences in the sample, about 20% were seen once. This clonotype came up many times. The study defined stable Graves' hyperthyroidism as no ophthalmopathy progression within 18 months. Clinical symptoms, serum thyroxine and TRAb, thyroid ultrasound and orbital computed tomography together formed the diagnostic basis. PBMCs came from more than 9.5 ml fresh peripheral blood. Germline CDR1 and CDR2: ENHRY and SYGVKD. The ends were cut back, 7 bases at V and 4 bases at J, with 13 bases in the middle. The CDR3 consists of 13 residues.

The genes are TRBV10-3 and TRBJ1-2, with D possibly being TRBD1 (5 bases). The sample was blood. The source is a woman between 18 and 29 years old with Graves' hyperthyroidism. CDR3 protein: CAITFIGTYGYTF. The CDR3 coding sequence is TGTGCCATCACCTTCATAGGGACCTATGGCTACACCTTC.